The 8 T cell receptor beta chains below all came from one sample that was sequenced in a study of T cells after yellow fever vaccination. One entry per CDR3 protein, called by TCRdb with MiXCR from the 5' RACE reads. The data hold approximately 110,000 distinct CDR3 sequences, with 8.4% observed a single time. Specimen: CD8+ T cells sorted from PBMCs, collected 45 days after the yellow fever booster vaccination. The receptors stem from a man aged 25-40 years who received the YFV17D yellow fever vaccine.

This clonotype was counted ten times or more. J is TRBJ2-7 and V is TRBV7-6, with 9 bases lining up with TRBD1. This CDR3 comprises 15 residues. J lost 5 bases, V lost 0 bases, and 5 bases had no gene match. Per the germline V gene, CDR1 is SGHVS and CDR2 is FNYEAQ. The CDR3 DNA reads TGTGCCAGCAGCTTAGCACAGGGGGCGAGGAACGAGCAGTACTTC. Its translation is CASSLAQGARNEQYF.

This clonotype showed up many times. The chain combines TRBV5-4 with TRBJ1-1; possibly TRBD1 for D (6 bases). CDR3 length equals 13 residues. V was shortened by 2 bases and J by 4 bases, with 9 bases between the two germline ends. From germline, CDR1 is SGHNT and CDR2 YYREEE (reference sequence). CDR3 sequence reads: CASSFKGGTEAFF. In DNA, the CDR3 is TGTGCCAGCAGCTTTAAAGGGGGCACTGAAGCTTTCTTT.

This clonotype was detected many times. V usage is TRBV12-3 or TRBV12-4 and J usage is TRBJ2-1; a possible D gene is TRBD1 (5 bases). V lost 2 bases, J lost 7 bases, and 12 bases lay in between. There are 14 residues in the CDR3. CDR3 in DNA: TGTGCCAGCAGTTTATGGGGCGAGGCGAATGAGCAGTTCTTC. The encoded protein is CASSLWGEANEQFF.

The genes are TRBV7-7 and TRBJ2-3, with 11 bases fitting TRBD2. CDR3 length: 17 residues. Germline V gene sequence: CDR1 SSHAT, CDR2 FNYEAQ (reference sequence). The junction had 7 bases not matched to a gene; V was cut back by 5 bases and J by 0 bases. The CDR3 DNA reads as TGTGCCAGCAGCCCCTCCTGGACTAGCGGGAGCACAGATACGCAGTATTTT. Translation gives CASSPSWTSGSTDTQYF.

This clonotype has at least ten counts. The V call is TRBV9, the J call TRBJ2-1, with D unclear. V lost 0 bases and J lost 0, with 7 bases in between. This CDR3 comprises 15 residues. Germline V gene data show CDR1 as SGDLS and CDR2 as YYNGEE. The CDR3 DNA sequence: TGTGCCAGCAGCGTAGGACCCCCCTCCTACAATGAGCAGTTCTTC. Translated: CASSVGPPSYNEQFF. Full variable domain (remainder filled in from reference TRBV9 and TRBJ2-1): DSGVTQTPKHLITATGQRVTLRCSPRSGDLSVYWYQQSLDQGLQFLIQYYNGEERAKGNILERFSAQQFPDLHSELNLSSLELGDSALYFCASSVGPPSYNEQFFGPGTRLTVL.

This clonotype was found many times. The chain combines TRBV7-9 with TRBJ2-5, with D possibly matching TRBD2 (5 bases). Per the germline V gene, CDR1 is SEHNR and CDR2 is FQNEAQ (reference sequence). V was cut by 5 bases and J by 1 base, with 14 bases left in between. The CDR3 contains 15 residues. This CDR3 reads CASSNIAILQETQYF. CDR3 bases: TGTGCCAGCAGCAACATAGCGATTCTCCAAGAGACCCAGTACTTC. The full variable domain, in which reference TRBV7-9 and TRBJ2-5 provide the parts outside the CDR3, is DTGVSQNPRHKITKRGQNVTFRCDPISEHNRLYWYRQTLGQGPEFLTYFQNEAQLEKSRLLSDRFSAERPKGSFSTLEIQRTEQGDSAMYLCASSNIAILQETQYFGPGTRLLVL.

The gene calls are TRBV5-1 and TRBJ2-7, with D uncertain. Between the trimmed V and J ends, which lost 0 bases and 9 bases, there was a span of 13 bases. Germline-derived CDR1 and CDR2 are SGHRS and YFSETQ. The CDR3 extends over 13 amino acids. The CDR3 DNA sequence: TGCGCCAGCAGCTTGGACAGAACTCAATTGCAGTACTTC. Protein sequence: CASSLDRTQLQYF. The whole variable domain, filled in from reference TRBV5-1 and TRBJ2-7, reads KAGVTQTPRYLIKTRGQQVTLSCSPISGHRSVSWYQQTPGQGLQFLFEYFSETQRNKGNFPGRFSGRQFSNSRSEMNVSTLELGDSALYLCASSLDRTQLQYFGPGTRLTVT.

This clonotype occurred many times. The chain recombines TRBV27 with TRBJ1-2, with 10 positions matching TRBD1. Germline CDR1 is MNHEY and CDR2 is SMNVEV (reference sequence). The CDR3 runs to 13 residues. V dropped 7 bases and J dropped 6; count of bases not matched to a gene: 5. CDR3 nucleotides: TGTGCCAGCACCCCGGGACAGGGGAATGGCTACACCTTC. Translating gives CASTPGQGNGYTF.